These T cell receptor beta chains were read from a single sample in a study of shared clonotypes between healthy human individuals. Using immunoSEQ multiplex PCR, the repertoire was profiled, and TCRdb retains in-frame clones only, with some absent. The table has around 1,900,000 clones, 80% to 95% seen once; the top ten hold under 2%. The sample was naive CD8+ T cells from PBMCs. All receptors derive from a man between 18 and 35 years old in good health. Some clones in this sample may be carry-over from other donors' samples. The CDR3 runs from the conserved cysteine through the conserved F or W. The order of the fields is D gene, J gene, V gene, clone size, CDR3 DNA, CDR3 protein. The D gene is left open where the match is weak. The listing skips clone size in some rows; elsewhere it reads once, few, many or a size class.

- TRBJ1-1 TRBV28 - TGTGCCAGCAGTTTATATAGGACCGTTATTATGAACACTGAAGCTTTCTTT CASSLYRTVIMNTEAFF
- TRBJ2-1 TRBV7-8 - TGTGCCAGCAGCCCCCCGGTTCGGGCCGACCGCCGGGCCAATGAGCAGTTCTTC CASSPPVRADRRANEQFF
- TRBJ1-5 TRBV5-3 - TGTGCCAGAAGCTTGGCAGGGATCAATCAGCCCCAGCATTTT CARSLAGINQPQHF
- TRBJ2-7 TRBV9 - TGTGCCAGCAGCGTAGACGTAGGGGCTTACGAGCAGTACTTC CASSVDVGAYEQYF
- TRBJ1-2 TRBV5-6 - TGTGCCAGCAGCTTAGACTCCACAGGGCCCGATGGCTACACCTTC CASSLDSTGPDGYTF
- TRBJ2-3 TRBV4-1 - TGCGCCAGCAGCCGGGTAGAGGGAGCGGTAAGCACAGATACGCAGTATTTT CASSRVEGAVSTDTQYF
TRBD2 TRBJ2-1 TRBV5-6 - TGTGCCAGCAGCTCCGGGACTAGCTCCTACAATGAGCAGTTCTTC CASSSGTSSYNEQFF
TRBD1 TRBJ1-2 TRBV2 - TGTGCCAGCAGTGAAAACGTGTCAGGGGGGGACTATGGCTACACCTTC CASSENVSGGDYGYTF
- TRBJ1-1 TRBV6-1 few TGTGCCAGCAGTGAAACTGGCAGTGCCACTGAAGCTTTCTTT CASSETGSATEAFF
- TRBJ2-3 TRBV2 - TGTGCCAGCATCGAAGCGGGTGCAGATACGCAGTATTTT CASIEAGADTQYF
- TRBJ2-7 TRBV19 - TGTGCCAGTAGTACAAACCGGGACGGGCCCTACGAGCAGTACTTC CASSTNRDGPYEQYF
- TRBJ1-1 TRBV7-9 - TGTGCCAGCAGCTTGAGGCCTGAAGCTTTCTTT CASSLRPEAFF
TRBD1 TRBJ2-5 TRBV6-5 - TGTGCCAGCACCCAGGGGGCTCGGGAGACCCAGTACTTC CASTQGARETQYF
- TRBJ2-3 TRBV19 - TGTGCCAGTAGTGGAGTTACAGATACGCAGTATTTT CASSGVTDTQYF
- TRBJ2-6 TRBV27 - TGTGCCAGCAGTCTCATCGGCAGGGTTTTATCTGGGGCCAACGTCCTGACTTTC CASSLIGRVLSGANVLTF
- TRBJ2-2 TRBV7-3 - TGTGCCAGCAGCCTGTCGATAGGGGTCACCGGGGAGCTGTTTTTT CASSLSIGVTGELFF
TRBD1 TRBJ2-7 TRBV19 - TGTGCCAGTAGTATGGGGACAGGACTCGAGCTGAACTTC CASSMGTGLELNF
TRBD2 TRBJ2-1 TRBV14 - TGTGCCAGCAGCCTCGTGGCTAGCGGGAGGGGGGACAATGAGCAGTTCTTC CASSLVASGRGDNEQFF
- TRBJ2-2 TRBV5-1 - TGCGCCAGCAGCTTGGAGGGCTTCGGTACCGGGGAGCTGTTTTTT CASSLEGFGTGELFF
- TRBJ2-7 TRBV7-6 - TGTGCCAGCAGCCTACGGAGGAGTGGCTACGAGCAGTACTTC CASSLRRSGYEQYF
- TRBJ2-7 TRBV9 - TGTGCCAGCAGTGCCCGTGTGCAGACCAACGAGCAGTACTTC CASSARVQTNEQYF
- TRBJ2-7 TRBV28 - TGTGCCACCGATTCCCTCAGGAGACAGACACCCTACGAGCAGTACTTC CATDSLRRQTPYEQYF
- TRBJ2-7 TRBV2 - TGTGCCAGCACACTTTCGGCCTACGAGCAGTACTTC CASTLSAYEQYF
- TRBJ2-7 TRBV10-2 - TGCGCCAGCAGTATAGCGGAGACCTACGAGCAGTACTTC CASSIAETYEQYF
- TRBJ2-7 TRBV12-1 - TGTGCCAGCAGCTGCCCGACTAGCGGGCCCTACGAGCAGTACTTC CASSCPTSGPYEQYF
- TRBJ1-3 TRBV6-5 - TGTGCCAGCAGCCCCGGAGACTCTGGAAACACCATATATTTT CASSPGDSGNTIYF
TRBD1 TRBJ1-5 TRBV7-2 - TGTGCCAGCAGCTTGTCGGGACAGAAATATCAGCCCCAGCATTTT CASSLSGQKYQPQHF
TRBD2 TRBJ2-2 TRBV7-8 - TGTGCCAGCAGCCCCGGACTAGCCTCGAACACCGGGGAGCTGTTTTTT CASSPGLASNTGELFF
- TRBJ2-2 TRBV10-2 - TGCGCCAGCAGTGTTTTAAGGGACACCTACACCGGGGAGCTGTTTTTT CASSVLRDTYTGELFF
- TRBJ2-3 TRBV7-8 - TGTGCCAGCAGCGGGGAACCTAGAACACTAGTCCCTGATACGCAGTATTTT CASSGEPRTLVPDTQYF
- TRBJ1-2 TRBV29-1 - TGCAGCGTTGAAGATCTAAGGGGCTACACCTTC CSVEDLRGYTF
TRBD2 TRBJ2-7 TRBV5-1 once TGCGCCAGCAGAACAGGGCCCCTGACTAGCGGGAGCTACGAGCAGTACTTC CASRTGPLTSGSYEQYF
TRBD1 TRBJ1-2 TRBV15 - TGTGCCACCAGCGGAGGGACAGGGCTCTACTATGGCTACACCTTC CATSGGTGLYYGYTF
- TRBJ1-4 TRBV30 - TGTGCCTGGAGTCCGCCGGGCCGGTGGGAAAAACTGTTTTTT CAWSPPGRWEKLFF
TRBD1 TRBJ2-7 TRBV4-1 - TGCGCCAGCAGCCAAGATCAGGGGGTCTACGAGCAGTACTTC CASSQDQGVYEQYF
- TRBJ1-4 TRBV7-9 - TGTGCCAGCAGCTTCCGCCCGGGCGGGTCGGTTAATGAAAAACTGTTTTTT CASSFRPGGSVNEKLFF